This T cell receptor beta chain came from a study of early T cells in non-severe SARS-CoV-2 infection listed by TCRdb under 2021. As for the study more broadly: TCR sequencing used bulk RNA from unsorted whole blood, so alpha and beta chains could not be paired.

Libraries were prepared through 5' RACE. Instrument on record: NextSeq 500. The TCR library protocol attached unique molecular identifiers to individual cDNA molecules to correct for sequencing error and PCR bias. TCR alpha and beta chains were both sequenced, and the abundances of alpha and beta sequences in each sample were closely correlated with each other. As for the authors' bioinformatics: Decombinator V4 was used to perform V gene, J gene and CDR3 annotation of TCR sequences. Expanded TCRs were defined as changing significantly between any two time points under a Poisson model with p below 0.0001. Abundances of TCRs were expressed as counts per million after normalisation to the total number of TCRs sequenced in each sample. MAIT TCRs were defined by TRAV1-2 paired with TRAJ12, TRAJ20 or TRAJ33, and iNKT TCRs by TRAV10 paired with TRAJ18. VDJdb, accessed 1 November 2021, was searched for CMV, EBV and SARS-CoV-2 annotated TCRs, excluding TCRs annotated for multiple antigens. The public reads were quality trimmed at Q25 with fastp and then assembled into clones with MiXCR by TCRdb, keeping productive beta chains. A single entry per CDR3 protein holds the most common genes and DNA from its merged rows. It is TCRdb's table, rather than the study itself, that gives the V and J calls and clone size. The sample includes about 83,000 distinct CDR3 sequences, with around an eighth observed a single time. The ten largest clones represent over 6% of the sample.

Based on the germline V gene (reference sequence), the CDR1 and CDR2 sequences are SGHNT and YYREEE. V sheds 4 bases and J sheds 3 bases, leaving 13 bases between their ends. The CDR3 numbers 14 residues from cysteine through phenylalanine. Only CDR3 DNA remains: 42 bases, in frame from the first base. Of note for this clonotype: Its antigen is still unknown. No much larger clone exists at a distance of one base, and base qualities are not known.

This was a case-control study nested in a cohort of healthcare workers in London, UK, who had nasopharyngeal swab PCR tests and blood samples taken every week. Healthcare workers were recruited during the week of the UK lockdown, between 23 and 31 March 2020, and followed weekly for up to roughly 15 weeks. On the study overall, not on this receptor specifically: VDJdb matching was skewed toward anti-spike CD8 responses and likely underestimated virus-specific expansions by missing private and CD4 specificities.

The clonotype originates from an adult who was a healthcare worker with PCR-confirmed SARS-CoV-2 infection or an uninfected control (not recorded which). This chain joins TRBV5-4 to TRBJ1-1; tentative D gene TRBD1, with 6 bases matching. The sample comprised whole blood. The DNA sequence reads TGTGCCAGCAGCCTAGCCAGGGGATACACTGAAGCTTTCTTT. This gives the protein CASSLARGYTEAFF.